What follows are 29 T cell receptor beta chains derived from one specimen sequenced in a study of T cells in Graves' hyperthyroidism and ophthalmopathy. It was RNA transcripts that yielded the amplified TCR beta CDR3 regions. TCR CDR3 regions were first amplified by RT-PCR with HTBI primers. TCRdb re-called the multiplex PCR reads with MiXCR, one entry per CDR3 protein. Altogether roughly 500,000 distinct CDR3 sequences are present, around 43% being singletons, with the ten largest covering about two fifths. Source material: peripheral blood or thyroid tissue (not recorded which). The receptors derive from an adult woman with Graves' disease, either hyperthyroidism or ophthalmopathy (not recorded which).

This clonotype has only one observation. The chain is built from TRBV20-1 and TRBJ1-2; D not resolved. This CDR3 is 13 amino acids long. The germline V gene encodes CDR1 DFQATT and CDR2 SNEGSKA (reference sequence). V gave up 3 bases and J gave up 6 bases, with 14 bases separating them. This chain's CDR3 is CSASVRGDHGYTF. DNA of the CDR3: TGCAGTGCTAGCGTGCGGGGAGATCATGGCTACACCTTC.

This clonotype was recorded at least ten times. The rearrangement joins TRBV2 to TRBJ1-1; D not resolved. The CDR3 sequence is 14 residues long. Germline V gene sequence: CDR1 SNHLY, CDR2 FYNNEI. V lost 4 bases and J lost 1, with 10 bases in between. The CDR3 region has the DNA TGTGCCAGCAGTGTCGGGGTAAAGAACACTGAAGCTTTCTTT. Translating gives CASSVGVKNTEAFF.

Comment on this clonotype: At one end the junction does not follow the germline gene, possibly because of a read error. The gene calls are TRBV5-1 and TRBJ2-2; 11 positions match TRBD2. From germline, CDR1 is SGHRS and CDR2 YFSETQ. The CDR3 covers 15 residues. This chain's CDR3 is CASSIGTSGYNEQFF. The CDR3 coding sequence is TGCGCCAGCAGCATCGGGACTAGCGGCTACAATGAGCAGTTTTTT.

This chain connects TRBV7-2 to TRBJ2-7; 15 positions agree with TRBD2. The CDR3 loop spans 19 amino acids. CDR1 and CDR2 from the germline V gene are SGHTA and FQGNSA. After removal of 2 bases from V and 6 bases from J, the junction contained 14 bases not matched to a gene. The CDR3 nucleotides are TGTGCCAGCAGCTTACGCGGCTTGGGACTAGCGGGAGGAATCGGCGAGCAGTACTTC. It is translated as CASSLRGLGLAGGIGEQYF.

This clonotype was seen at least ten times. The chain couples TRBV9 to TRBJ1-1, with 9 bases fitting TRBD1. Germline CDR1 SGDLS, CDR2 YYNGEE. The junction had 5 bases not matched to a gene; V was cut back by 1 base and J by 4 bases. The CDR3 consists of 15 residues. The CDR3 DNA reads as TGTGCCAGCAGCGTAAAGGGACAGGGAGTCACTGAAGCTTTCTTT. Amino acid sequence: CASSVKGQGVTEAFF. Together with reference TRBV9 and TRBJ1-1, the CDR3 gives the full variable domain: DSGVTQTPKHLITATGQRVTLRCSPRSGDLSVYWYQQSLDQGLQFLIQYYNGEERAKGNILERFSAQQFPDLHSELNLSSLELGDSALYFCASSVKGQGVTEAFFGQGTRLTVV.

This clonotype showed up many times. The chain carries TRBV7-3 and TRBJ2-2; D gene uncertain. The CDR3 has 15 amino acids. V was cut by 0 bases and J by 1 base, with 6 bases left in between. Germline V gene data show CDR1 as SGHTA and CDR2 as FQGTGA. The CDR3 coding sequence is TGTGCCAGCAGCTTAACTAGTAAGAACACCGGGGAGCTGTTTTTT. This encodes CASSLTSKNTGELFF.

The chain is built from TRBV2 and TRBJ1-5; D not resolved. CDR3 length equals 16 residues. Germline CDR1 and CDR2: SNHLY and FYNNEI. Trimming pared 4 bases from V and 4 bases from J, leaving 17 bases between. Here the CDR3 reads CASSGHRVKENQPQHF. The CDR3 nucleotides read TGTGCCAGCAGTGGTCATAGGGTAAAGGAAAATCAGCCCCAGCATTTT.

There are many counts of this clonotype. The rearrangement uses TRBV12-3 or TRBV12-4 and TRBJ2-2, with D unresolved. The CDR3 runs to 15 residues. V was pared by 2 bases and J by 2 bases, with 9 bases between. The CDR3 nucleotides read TGTGCCAGCAGTTTATCGGTCAGAAACACCGGGGAGCTGTTTTTT. Translated: CASSLSVRNTGELFF.

This clonotype was detected only once. The V and J genes are TRBV9 and TRBJ1-6, with 10 bases identical to TRBD1. Looked up from germline, CDR1 is SGDLS and CDR2 is YYNGEE. CDR3 size: 15 residues. Trimming at V came to 0 bases and at J to 8 bases, leaving 2 bases not matched to a gene. CDR3 sequence: CASSVAGTGDSPLHF. CDR3 sequence (DNA): TGTGCCAGCAGCGTAGCCGGGACAGGGGATTCACCCCTCCACTTT.

With respect to this clonotype: Germline and junction disagree at one end, which may indicate a read error. V is TRBV24-1 and J is TRBJ1-2; D gene ambiguous. Germline V gene sequence: CDR1 KGHDR, CDR2 SFDVKD. CDR3 size: 16 residues. In nucleotides, the CDR3 is TGTGCCACTCACCCAGGCGGCGGAATAAATAACTCTGGCTACACCTTC. It translates to CATHPGGGINNSGYTF.

As regards this clonotype: A read error is possible here, since a much larger clone lies one base away. The chain has TRBV7-9 and TRBJ2-5; weak D call: TRBD1 (6 bases). Trimming shortened V by 5 bases and J by 4 bases, and 14 bases separated the two germline ends. This CDR3 is built from 14 residues. CDR1 is SEHNR and CDR2 is FQNEAQ in the germline V gene (reference sequence). The CDR3 bases are TGTGCCAGCAGCCACCGGGACAAGGGAGAGACCCAGTACTTC. Translation: CASSHRDKGETQYF. The variable domain in full, completed from reference TRBV7-9 and TRBJ2-5, reads DTGVSQNPRHKITKRGQNVTFRCDPISEHNRLYWYRQTLGQGPEFLTYFQNEAQLEKSRLLSDRFSAERPKGSFSTLEIQRTEQGDSAMYLCASSHRDKGETQYFGPGTRLLVL.

This clonotype was observed at least ten times. The V and J genes are TRBV11-2 and TRBJ2-2, with TRBD2 matching 8 bases. Unmatched junction bases numbered 1, after V lost 4 bases and J lost 3 bases. Germline CDR1 and CDR2: SGHAT and FQNNGV. The CDR3 runs to 14 residues. The chain's CDR3 is CASSSGGYTGELFF. DNA for the CDR3: TGTGCCAGCAGCTCGGGGGGGTACACCGGGGAGCTGTTTTTT. The full variable domain, in which reference TRBV11-2 and TRBJ2-2 provide the parts outside the CDR3, is EAGVAQSPRYKIIEKRQSVAFWCNPISGHATLYWYQQILGQGPKLLIQFQNNGVVDDSQLPKDRFSAERLKGVDSTLKIQPAKLEDSAVYLCASSSGGYTGELFFGEGSRLTVL.

This clonotype has ten or more counts. The gene calls are TRBV6-1 and TRBJ1-1; D gene ambiguous. V was pared by 7 bases and J by 0 bases, with 9 bases between. From germline, CDR1 is MNHNS and CDR2 SASEGT. The CDR3 runs to 13 residues. The CDR3 DNA follows: TGTGCCAGCAAGCGCGGGATGAACACTGAAGCTTTCTTT. This translates into CASKRGMNTEAFF.

The chain combines TRBV19 with TRBJ1-4; D gene unclear. V lost 8 bases and J lost 8, with 18 bases in between. From germline, CDR1 is LNHDA and CDR2 SQIVND (reference sequence). This CDR3 has 14 residues. Here the CDR3 reads CASGFGIAPEKLFF. The CDR3 DNA is TGTGCCAGTGGGTTCGGCATTGCCCCGGAAAAACTGTTTTTT.

The chain couples TRBV4-3 to TRBJ2-2; the D gene is possibly TRBD1 (6 bases). V lost 6 bases and J lost 7, with 15 bases in between. Germline V gene lookup returns CDR1 LGHNA and CDR2 YSLEER. The CDR3 has 14 residues. Here the CDR3 reads CASRDTGKGGELFF. The CDR3 DNA follows: TGCGCCAGCAGGGATACAGGGAAAGGCGGGGAGCTGTTTTTT.

This clonotype was counted between two and nine times. Sequence at one end of the junction differs from germline and may be a read error. V gene TRBV10-3 combines with J gene TRBJ1-6; D may be TRBD1 (6 bases). The CDR3 runs 16 residues. The V gene's germline CDR1 is ENHRY and CDR2 SYGVKD. The CDR3 sequence is CASSLSSGGAGSPLHF. The CDR3 bases are TGTGCCAGCAGTTTATCGTCGGGGGGCGCTGGGTCACCCCTCCACTTT.

A word on this clonotype: This sequence may be a read error, since a much larger clone differs from it by one base. The rearrangement links TRBV7-2 to TRBJ2-7; weak D call: TRBD2 (5 bases). CDR1 and CDR2 (germline): SGHTA, FQGNSA. The CDR3 is made up of 15 amino acids. The CDR3 spells CANSPQAVFSYEQYF. For the CDR3, the DNA is TGTGCCAACAGCCCCCAAGCGGTTTTCTCCTACGAGCAGTACTTC. Variable domain in full (rest from reference TRBV7-2 and TRBJ2-7): GAGVSQSPSNKVTEKGKDVELRCDPISGHTALYWYRQSLGQGLEFLIYFQGNSAPDKSGLPSDRFSAERTGGSVSTLTIQRTQQEDSAVYLCANSPQAVFSYEQYFGPGTRLTVT.

A few counts support this clonotype. The chain's CDR3 is CASQGRVVKTQYF. In DNA form, the CDR3 reads TGTGCTAGTCAGGGGCGGGTAGTGAAGACCCAGTACTTC. The gene calls are TRBV7-6 and TRBJ2-5; possible D gene TRBD1, 6 bases. CDR3 length: 13 amino acids. Germline V gives CDR1 SGHVS, CDR2 FNYEAQ. Full variable domain (outside the CDR3, taken from reference TRBV7-6 and TRBJ2-5): GAGVSQSPRYKVTKRGQDVALRCDPISGHVSLYWYRQALGQGPEFLTYFNYEAQQDKSGLPNDRFSAERPEGSISTLTIQRTEQRDSAMYRCASQGRVVKTQYFGPGTRLLVL.

The chain joins TRBV20-1 to TRBJ2-7; D is perhaps TRBD2 (5 bases). Between the trimmed V and J ends, which lost 4 bases and 1 base, there was a span of 17 bases. CDR1 is DFQATT, CDR2 SNEGSKA, per germline (reference sequence). This CDR3 spans 15 amino acids. CDR3 loop: CSATPFGSASYEQYF. The CDR3 bases are TGCAGTGCTACTCCTTTCGGTAGCGCTTCCTACGAGCAGTACTTC.

The V and J genes are TRBV28 and TRBJ2-2; D is ambiguous. V shed 3 bases and J shed 8 bases, with 10 bases lying between them. CDR3 size: 13 residues. CDR1 and CDR2 from the germline V gene are MDHEN and SYDVKM. CDR3 in amino acids: CASSFELTGELFF. For the CDR3, the DNA is TGTGCCAGCAGTTTCGAGTTGACTGGGGAGCTGTTTTTT.

The table lists this clonotype with many counts. This chain joins TRBV10-3 and TRBJ2-2, with 13 bases aligning to TRBD2. V dropped 5 bases and J dropped 6; count of bases not matched to a gene: 6. The CDR3 runs to 16 residues. Germline CDR1 ENHRY, CDR2 SYGVKD. The CDR3 spells CAISLTSGRLPGELFF. In nucleotides, the CDR3 is TGTGCCATCAGTTTGACTAGCGGGAGGTTGCCCGGGGAGCTGTTTTTT.

V usage is TRBV11-2 and J usage is TRBJ1-2, with 11 bases that match TRBD1. V was clipped by 5 bases and J by 8 bases; unmatched bases: 7. Looked up from germline, CDR1 is SGHAT and CDR2 is FQNNGV. CDR3 length: 14 amino acids. This CDR3 is CASSKSGQGVGYTF. The CDR3 nucleotides are TGTGCCAGCAGCAAATCGGGACAGGGGGTCGGCTACACCTTC.

This clonotype is a singleton in its sample. A much bigger clone sits one base away, suggesting this may be a read error. The chain has TRBV14 and TRBJ2-2; D not certain. The CDR3 runs 16 residues. The germline V gene encodes CDR1 SGHDN and CDR2 FVKESK. The CDR3 coding sequence is TGTGCCAGCAGCCAAGATCTCTCACTCTACACCGAGGAGCTGTTTTTT. Its protein product is CASSQDLSLYTEELFF.

This chain connects TRBV19 to TRBJ1-2; 9 bases agree with TRBD1. Germline trimming cut 4 bases from V and 14 bases from J; bases unmatched to any gene: 8. The CDR3 runs 12 residues. In germline, CDR1 is LNHDA, CDR2 SQIVND (reference sequence). The CDR3 protein is CASSTTTGGETF. The CDR3, as DNA: TGTGCCAGTAGTACCACTACAGGGGGCGAAACCTTC.

This clonotype was counted ten times or more. The genes are TRBV12-3 or TRBV12-4 and TRBJ2-2, with D unclear. V was cut by 1 base and J by 4 bases, with 10 bases left in between. The CDR3 runs to 15 residues. The CDR3 region is CASSLGTQGTGELFF. The DNA for the CDR3 is TGTGCCAGCAGTTTAGGCACACAAGGCACCGGGGAGCTGTTTTTT.

The rearrangement joins TRBV7-9 to TRBJ1-1, with 7 bases aligning to TRBD1. From germline, CDR1 is SEHNR and CDR2 FQNEAQ (reference sequence). Trimming at V came to 5 bases and at J to 5 bases, leaving 8 bases not matched to a gene. The length of the CDR3 is 14 residues. The CDR3, as DNA: TGTGCCAGCAGCCCCCCTTCGGGACAGACTGAAGCTTTCTTT. Its protein product is CASSPPSGQTEAFF.

The chain carries TRBV7-3 and TRBJ2-5; 9 bases agree with TRBD2. This CDR3 has 14 amino acids. Germline V gene lookup returns CDR1 SGHTA and CDR2 FQGTGA. V was clipped by 5 bases and J by 2 bases; unmatched bases: 3. The CDR3 spells CASSQTSGQETQYF. Written as DNA, the CDR3 is TGTGCCAGCAGCCAGACTAGCGGACAAGAGACCCAGTACTTC.

This clonotype was seen more than once but under ten times. This chain joins TRBV7-9 and TRBJ1-2, with D possibly matching TRBD1 (6 bases). The CDR3 sequence is 15 residues long. V was clipped by 7 bases and J by 4 bases, with 19 bases between them. Germline loops: CDR1 SEHNR, CDR2 FQNEAQ (reference sequence). The CDR3 loop is CASTPEGGLAYGYTF. CDR3 sequence (DNA): TGTGCCAGCACTCCTGAAGGGGGGCTCGCCTATGGCTACACCTTC.

The genes are TRBV2 and TRBJ2-7, with 11 bases identical to TRBD1. The CDR3 extends over 12 amino acids. Trimming removed 8 bases from V and 4 bases from J; junction bases left unmatched: 1. Germline CDR1 and CDR2: SNHLY and FYNNEI. The CDR3: CASGQGAYEQYF. The DNA of the CDR3 is TGTGCCAGCGGACAGGGGGCATACGAGCAGTACTTC.